The 19 T cell receptor beta chains given below trace back to one sample, sequenced in a study of response to subunit inactivated influenza vaccine. A single record per CDR3 protein comes from TCRdb applying MiXCR to the RT-PCR reads. The sample consists of some 500,000 distinct CDR3 sequences, over 25% of them appearing once. Source: CD4+ T cells sorted from PBMCs, taken 5 to 6 days after vaccination. These receptors originate from a man aged 45-60 years who received an inactivated influenza vaccine.

This chain joins TRBV7-8 and TRBJ1-6; D remains unclear. The V end lost 5 bases, the J end lost 0 bases, and 14 bases lay between the germline ends. The CDR3 extends over 17 amino acids. Looked up from germline, CDR1 is SGHVS and CDR2 is FQNEAQ. CDR3 protein: CASSPFGVSSYNSPLHF. As DNA, the CDR3 is TGTGCCAGCAGCCCGTTCGGCGTGAGCTCCTATAATTCACCCCTCCACTTT. The full variable domain, completed using reference TRBV7-8 and TRBJ1-6, is GAGVSQSPRYKVAKRGQDVALRCDPISGHVSLFWYQQALGQGPEFLTYFQNEAQLDKSGLPSDRFFAERPEGSVSTLKIQRTQQEDSAVYLCASSPFGVSSYNSPLHFGNGTRLTVT.

This clonotype has a handful of counts. The CDR3: CASSFDGYTQYF. CDR3 bases: TGTGCCAGCAGCTTCGACGGATACACGCAGTATTTT. The rearrangement joins TRBV11-2 to TRBJ2-3; D is unclear. Germline V gene lookup returns CDR1 SGHAT and CDR2 FQNNGV. The CDR3 sequence is 12 residues long. V was shortened by 3 bases and J by 9 bases, with 10 bases between the two germline ends.

In this sample, this clonotype turned up a few times. The rearrangement links TRBV20-1 to TRBJ2-4; no firm D call. CDR3 length: 11 residues. The V and J ends lost 6 bases and 6 bases respectively, with 9 bases between them. Germline V CDR1 and CDR2: DFQATT, SNEGSKA (reference sequence). This CDR3 reads CSAVPVNIQYF. The DNA for the CDR3 is TGCAGTGCAGTTCCGGTAAACATTCAGTACTTC.

There are a few counts of this clonotype. This chain joins TRBV20-1 and TRBJ2-3; the D is unclear. V was cut by 2 bases and J by 6 bases, with 3 bases left in between. The CDR3 runs to 10 residues. The V gene's germline CDR1 is DFQATT and CDR2 SNEGSKA (reference sequence). CDR3 bases: TGCAGTGCTAGACTTGATACGCAGTATTTT. Amino acids: CSARLDTQYF.

This clonotype was counted between two and nine times. The rearrangement links TRBV29-1 to TRBJ2-1; TRBD2 matches at 10 bases. The CDR3 loop spans 15 amino acids. V trimming: 3 bases; J trimming: 2 bases; junction bases outside the gene matches: 4. Looked up from germline, CDR1 is SQVTM and CDR2 is ANQGSEA. The CDR3 here is CSVEALAGPYNEQFF. The CDR3 DNA is TGCAGCGTTGAGGCACTAGCGGGACCCTACAATGAGCAGTTCTTC.

The chain recombines TRBV5-1 with TRBJ2-6; D may be TRBD1 (6 bases). The V gene lost 2 bases and the J gene lost 2 bases, with 8 bases spanning the gap. Germline V gene lookup returns CDR1 SGHRS and CDR2 YFSETQ. The CDR3 runs to 15 residues. CDR3 in amino acids: CASSLRQAGANVLTF. The CDR3 bases are TGCGCCAGCAGCTTACGACAGGCTGGGGCCAACGTCCTGACTTTC.

This clonotype appeared a few times. J is TRBJ2-3 and V is TRBV20-1; unclear D gene. The length of the CDR3 is 13 residues. Looked up from germline, CDR1 is DFQATT and CDR2 is SNEGSKA (reference sequence). V lost 6 bases and J 0 bases, leaving 10 bases between the germline ends. The CDR3 nucleotides read TGCAGTGCCGAGGTACCAAGCACAGATACGCAGTATTTT. Translating it yields CSAEVPSTDTQYF.

This chain connects TRBV27 to TRBJ1-1, with unresolved D. The CDR3 sequence is 15 residues long. Germline V gives CDR1 MNHEY, CDR2 SMNVEV (reference sequence). The V and J ends lost 7 bases and 5 bases respectively, with 20 bases between them. CDR3 in amino acids: CASTSTYSLGTEAFF. The CDR3 DNA reads as TGTGCCAGCACCTCCACGTACTCGTTGGGGACTGAAGCTTTCTTT.

Comments on this clonotype: Because the CDR3 is missing its conserved closing phenylalanine or tryptophan, this is likely a read error. V is TRBV28 and J is TRBJ2-1; TRBD2 matches at 7 bases. J gave up 4 bases and V 6 bases, and 9 bases lay outside the gene matches. Germline V gene data show CDR1 as MDHEN and CDR2 as SYDVKM. The length of the CDR3 is 15 residues. CDR3 residues: CASRSASGTYNEQFL. CDR3 DNA sequence: TGTGCCAGCAGGTCCGCTAGCGGAACTTACAATGAGCAGTTCCTC.

J is TRBJ2-1 and V is TRBV6-1; maybe TRBD1 (6 bases). The CDR3 consists of 13 residues. CDR1 and CDR2 from the germline V gene are MNHNS and SASEGT. V was shortened by 6 bases and J by 7 bases, with 13 bases between the two germline ends. CDR3 residues: CASSGTPGNEQFF. The CDR3 nucleotides are TGTGCCAGCAGCGGGACACCAGGGAATGAGCAGTTCTTC.

There are a few counts of this clonotype. V and J are TRBV11-3 and TRBJ2-1; D not resolved. The CDR3 extends over 13 amino acids. Germline CDR1 reads SGHNT; CDR2 reads YENEEA. Trimming shortened V by 5 bases and J by 6 bases, and 11 bases separated the two germline ends. The CDR3 region is CASSVNSRNEQFF. CDR3 bases: TGTGCCAGCAGCGTCAATTCCCGCAATGAGCAGTTCTTC.

This clonotype was counted only a few times. The rearrangement joins TRBV20-1 to TRBJ2-7, with D maybe TRBD1 (7 bases). This CDR3 has 13 amino acids. V lost 3 bases and J 1 base, leaving 10 bases between the germline ends. Germline V CDR1 and CDR2: DFQATT, SNEGSKA (reference sequence). The CDR3 DNA follows: TGCAGTGCTAGGGGGGGACAGTCCTACGAGCAGTACTTC. Its protein is CSARGGQSYEQYF.

This clonotype was found a few times. The V gene is TRBV4-3, the J gene TRBJ2-1, with 9 bases identical to TRBD2. Per germline, CDR1 LGHNA and CDR2 YSLEER. The CDR3 has 16 residues. The junction had 9 bases not matched to a gene; V was cut back by 0 bases and J by 9 bases. CDR3 region: CASSQDSAGGPGEQFF. DNA for the CDR3: TGCGCCAGCAGCCAAGATAGTGCGGGAGGGCCTGGTGAGCAGTTCTTC.

The chain employs TRBV7-2 and TRBJ2-3; 9 nucleotides line up with TRBD2. In germline, CDR1 is SGHTA, CDR2 FQGNSA. V shed 2 bases and J 2 bases; nucleotides not matched to a gene: 8. The CDR3 sequence is 17 residues long. For the CDR3, the DNA is TGTGCCAGCAGCTTATGGGGGCTAGCGGGAAACACAGATACGCAGTATTTT. It translates to CASSLWGLAGNTDTQYF.

V and J are TRBV5-6 and TRBJ2-1; TRBD1 aligns across 9 bases. Germline trimming cut 4 bases from V and 7 bases from J; bases unmatched to any gene: 21. Germline V CDR1 and CDR2: SGHDT, YYEEEE. The CDR3 totals 19 residues. The CDR3 here is CASSPLERAGTGNGNEQFF. In DNA, the CDR3 is TGTGCCAGCAGCCCATTGGAGCGCGCCGGGACAGGGAATGGAAATGAGCAGTTCTTC.

This clonotype appeared a few times. The V call is TRBV9, the J call TRBJ2-1; the D gene is possibly TRBD2 (5 bases). This CDR3 spans 15 amino acids. Germline V gene lookup returns CDR1 SGDLS and CDR2 YYNGEE. V gave up 0 bases and J gave up 4 bases, with 11 bases separating them. CDR3 nucleotide sequence: TGTGCCAGCAGCGTAGAGGCTAGCACATACAATGAGCAGTTCTTC. This gives the protein CASSVEASTYNEQFF.

The chain carries TRBV14 and TRBJ2-3, with 8 bases that match TRBD1. The CDR3 totals 17 residues. Losses at the gene ends were 2 bases for V and 4 bases for J; bases not matched to a gene: 11. Germline V gene data show CDR1 as SGHDN and CDR2 as FVKESK. CDR3 in amino acids: CASSQRVGQGRSDTQYF. CDR3 nucleotide sequence: TGTGCCAGCAGCCAACGAGTCGGACAGGGACGGTCAGATACGCAGTATTTT.

This clonotype has a single count. V usage is TRBV7-2 and J usage is TRBJ2-3, with D perhaps TRBD1 (6 bases). From germline, CDR1 is SGHTA and CDR2 FQGNSA. The V gene lost 7 bases and the J gene lost 3 bases, with 17 bases spanning the gap. The CDR3 runs to 15 residues. CDR3 sequence: CASTATGTKTDTQYF. Written as DNA, the CDR3 is TGTGCCAGCACCGCGACCGGGACAAAGACAGATACGCAGTATTTT.

This clonotype was recorded a few times. This sequence joins TRBV5-1 and TRBJ2-7; 12 bases agree with TRBD2. CDR1 and CDR2 from the germline V gene are SGHRS and YFSETQ. The J segment lost 3 bases and the V segment lost 0 bases, leaving 16 bases of the junction unmatched. This CDR3 contains 20 residues. Here the CDR3 DNA reads TGCGCCAGCAGCTTGGCGGCTAGCGGGAGGGTCCTAACCCAGAACTACGAGCAGTACTTC. Translation gives CASSLAASGRVLTQNYEQYF.